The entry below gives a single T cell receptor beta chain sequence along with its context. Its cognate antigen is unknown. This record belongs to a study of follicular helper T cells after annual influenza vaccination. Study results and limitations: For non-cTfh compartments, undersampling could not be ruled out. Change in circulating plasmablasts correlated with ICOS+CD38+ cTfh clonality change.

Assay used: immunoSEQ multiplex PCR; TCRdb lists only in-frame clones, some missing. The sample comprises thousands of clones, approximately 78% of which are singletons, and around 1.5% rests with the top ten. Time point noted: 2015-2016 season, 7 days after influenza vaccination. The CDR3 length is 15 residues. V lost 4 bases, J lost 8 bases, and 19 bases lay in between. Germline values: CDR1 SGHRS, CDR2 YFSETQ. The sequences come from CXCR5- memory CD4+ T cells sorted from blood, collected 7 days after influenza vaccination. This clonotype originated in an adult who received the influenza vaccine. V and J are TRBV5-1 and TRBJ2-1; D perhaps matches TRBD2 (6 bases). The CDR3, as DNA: TGCGCCAGCAGCCTAGGGACTGGGATGGGCCATGAGCAGTTCTTC. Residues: CASSLGTGMGHEQFF.